This record looks at one T cell receptor (beta chain) sequence and its context. Its antigen has not been determined. The sequencing machine was a NextSeq 550. The Human TCR Profiling Kit (MiLaboratory) was used to prepare UMI-labeled 5' RACE TRB cDNA libraries. cDNA synthesis used the entire amount of extracted RNA, and PCR amplification then used the entire amount of cDNA produced. Libraries were prepared in parallel using an identical number of PCR cycles. As for the authors' bioinformatics: With a requirement of at least two reads per UMI, MIGEC and MiXCR extracted about 57,000 +/- 9,900 unique UMI-labeled TRB cDNA molecules per library. Each library averaged about 37,000 +/- 9,700 functional in-frame TRB CDR3 nucleotide clonotypes without stop codons. After downsampling to 5000 UMI-labeled TRB molecules per sample, diversity metrics, including normalized Shannon-Wiener and Chao1, were computed in VDJtools. VDJtools was used to calculate clonotype-size-weighted physicochemical properties of the central five CDR3 residues, namely interaction energy, strength, volume and Kidera factor 4. Based on TCRdb reprocessing of the reads, there is one entry per CDR3 protein sequence, and DNA is missing. TCRdb's processing, not the authors' own work, is the source of the V and J calls. The table for this sample records roughly 55,000 distinct CDR3 sequences. Clones ranked in the top ten supply over 0.45% of the sample.

The data stem from a study of CXCR3-negative and CXCR3-positive naive CD8 T cells (dated 2019 in TCRdb). General notes on the study: In total, approximately 130 million TRB reads were obtained, corresponding to roughly 1.5 +/- 0.3 million reads per library. Data from 11 donors, pooled across two independent experiments, went into the diversity and physicochemical repertoire analyses. TRBV-TRBJ cluster analysis included naive subsets from 5 donors and memory cells from 3 donors.

The CDR3 numbers 13 residues from cysteine through phenylalanine. Nucleotide data are not available. In the germline V gene, CDR1 corresponds to SGHDN and CDR2 to FVKESK. Study-level results and caveats: Naive CXCR3-negative and CXCR3-positive cells from the same donor showed similar TRBV-TRBJ usage, whereas memory cells showed distinct patterns. Because surface CD5, which is linked to self-reactivity in mice, was comparable between the naive subsets, TCR interaction strength was also inferred from the physicochemical properties of TRB CDR3s. Because CXCR3 expression was partially decreased after cryopreservation, freshly isolated PBMCs were used for most assays. Repertoire diversity was comparably high in both naive subsets but much lower in memory CD8+ T cells. TRB CDR3s from CXCR3-positive naive cells showed higher hydrophobicity (lower Kidera factor 4), lower energy, and higher strength and volume indices than CXCR3-negative naive cells.

For every CD8+ T cell subset, hundreds of thousands of cells were flow-sorted straight into RLT lysis buffer, and each subset was sorted in triplicate. To keep memory contaminants out, a stringent definition of naive CD8+ T cells was applied: CD45RO-CCR7+CD27+CD95-. Peripheral blood mononuclear cells were isolated from buffy coats using standard density gradient centrifugation. A FACSAria III was used to flow-sort naive CD8+ T cells into CXCR3-negative and CXCR3-positive populations. Total RNA was extracted from sorted cells with an RNeasy Mini Kit. The source material was naive CXCR3+ CD8+ T cells from blood. The label giving this sample's cell subset or site can be read as: CD45RO-CCR7+CD27+CD95- naive CD8+ T cells expressing CXCR3 (TNR3+). The rearrangement joined TRBV14 to TRBJ2-7. The TCR sequence derives from a human donor in good health. Some clones in this sample may be carry-over from other donors' samples. The CDR3 corresponds to CASRRGRFYEQYF.